This T cell receptor (beta chain) was sequenced for a study of OX40 agonist ivuxolimab in advanced cancers. Study details: Ivuxolimab, which is an agonistic anti-OX40 (CD134) antibody, was administered to the patients.

Measured with immunoSEQ multiplex PCR; TCRdb has only the in-frame clones, and not every one. The profile shows 92,000 or so clones, approximately 90% of them singletons. Study observations and caveats: Expansion of clones was among the lowest in partial responders at 0.1-3.0 mg/kg. Among T cells, CD8+ cells averaged more expanded clones than CD4+ cells.

Germline CDR1 SGHKS, CDR2 YYEKEE (reference sequence). This CDR3 region has 18 residues. Losses at the gene ends were 1 base for V and 3 bases for J; bases not matched to a gene: 5. Samples were taken at baseline and on day 1 of cycles 4 and 7. With respect to this clone: The antigen remains unidentified.

The clonotype comes from an adult with an advanced solid tumor such as melanoma, head and neck, liver or kidney cancer. The rearrangement uses TRBV5-5 and TRBJ2-2; TRBD2 aligns across 14 bases. The material sequenced was CD4+ or CD8+ T cells sorted from blood, taken in a trial of the OX40 agonist ivuxolimab. The CDR3 region is CASSLRLAGGQDTGELFF. The CDR3 coding sequence is TGTGCCAGCAGCTTGAGACTAGCGGGAGGGCAGGACACCGGGGAGCTGTTTTTT.